This T cell receptor (beta chain) was recorded in a study of cytomegalovirus exposure and HLA in healthy donors. Vbeta (60) and Jbeta (13) primers were used in the PCR. Profiled with immunoSEQ multiplex PCR; TCRdb holds only in-frame clones, not every one. The sample includes 200,000 to 250,000 clones, 70% to 80% of them seen just once. Germline assignment: CDR1 SGHTA and CDR2 FQGNSA. Trimming took 7 bases from V and 1 from J, leaving 13 bases between them. The CDR3 runs to 14 residues. Study results and limitations: Cytomegalovirus status was reportedly diagnosed by the classifier with high specificity and sensitivity. Roughly uniform sequencing depth across donors was assumed, possibly incorrectly. While the bulk of TCR sequences proved rare, some public TCRs turned up in many donors. Later analysis showed TCR association rates varying by HLA locus, highest for DRB1 and lowest for HLA-C.

A single count supports this clone. Its antigen is currently unknown. Material for sequencing was PBMCs. This sequence was found in a woman aged 60-75 years in good health and CMV-seropositive. V usage is TRBV7-2 and J usage is TRBJ2-5; the D gene is possibly TRBD2 (5 bases). CDR3 amino acids: CASTLRGPQETQYF. The CDR3 DNA follows: TGTGCCAGCACCCTCCGCGGGCCCCAAGAGACCCAGTACTTC. Together with reference TRBV7-2 and TRBJ2-5, the CDR3 gives the full variable domain: GAGVSQSPSNKVTEKGKDVELRCDPISGHTALYWYRQSLGQGLEFLIYFQGNSAPDKSGLPSDRFSAERTGGSVSTLTIQRTQQEDSAVYLCASTLRGPQETQYFGPGTRLLVL.